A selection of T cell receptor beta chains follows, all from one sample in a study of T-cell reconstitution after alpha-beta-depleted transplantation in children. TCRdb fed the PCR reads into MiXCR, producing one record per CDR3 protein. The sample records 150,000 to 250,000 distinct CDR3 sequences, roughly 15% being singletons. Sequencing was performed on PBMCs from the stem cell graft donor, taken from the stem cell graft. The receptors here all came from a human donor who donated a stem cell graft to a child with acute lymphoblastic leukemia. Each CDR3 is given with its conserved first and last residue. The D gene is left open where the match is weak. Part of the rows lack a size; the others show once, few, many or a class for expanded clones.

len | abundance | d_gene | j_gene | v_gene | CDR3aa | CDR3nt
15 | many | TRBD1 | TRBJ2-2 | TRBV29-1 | CSVIGQGARTGELFF | TGCAGCGTTATAGGACAGGGGGCGAGAACCGGGGAGCTGTTTTTT
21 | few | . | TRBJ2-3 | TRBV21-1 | CASNATTLKGGVRIYTDTQYF | TGTGCCAGCAACGCCACCACCCTGAAAGGGGGGGTTCGGATTTACACAGATACGCAGTATTTT
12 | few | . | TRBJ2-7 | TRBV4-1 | CASSQPLSGQYF | TGCGCCAGCAGCCAACCCCTGTCCGGGCAGTACTTC
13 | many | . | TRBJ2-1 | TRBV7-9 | CASSPPSRNGQFF | TGTGCCAGCAGCCCGCCGTCAAGGAATGGGCAGTTCTTC
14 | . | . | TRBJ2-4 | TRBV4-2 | CASGPGGPWGIQYF | TGTGCCAGCGGCCCTGGGGGACCTTGGGGCATTCAGTACTTC
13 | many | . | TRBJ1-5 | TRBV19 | CASTQGRNQPQHF | TGTGCCAGTACCCAGGGTCGCAATCAGCCCCAGCATTTT
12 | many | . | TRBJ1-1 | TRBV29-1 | CSFSGGGTEAFF | TGCAGCTTCTCCGGGGGGGGTACTGAAGCTTTCTTT
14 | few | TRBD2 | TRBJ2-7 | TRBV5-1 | CASSSGLALYEQYF | TGCGCCAGCAGCTCGGGACTAGCGCTCTACGAGCAGTACTTC
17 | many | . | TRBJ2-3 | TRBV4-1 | CASSLLPGVTQTDTQYF | TGCGCCAGCAGCCTTCTCCCAGGGGTGACTCAGACAGATACGCAGTATTTT
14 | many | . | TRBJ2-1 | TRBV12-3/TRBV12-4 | CASSLQRELGEQFF | TGTGCCAGCAGTTTACAGAGGGAACTTGGTGAGCAGTTCTTC
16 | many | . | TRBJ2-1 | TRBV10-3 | CAITRGTALGGNEQFF | TGTGCCATCACTCGAGGGACAGCCCTCGGGGGGAATGAGCAGTTCTTC
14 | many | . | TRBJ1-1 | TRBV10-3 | CAISERGSRTEAFF | TGTGCCATCTCCGAAAGGGGGTCGAGGACTGAAGCTTTCTTT
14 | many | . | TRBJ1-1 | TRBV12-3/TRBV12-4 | CASSFFGGSTEAFF | TGTGCCAGCAGTTTTTTCGGTGGCTCGACTGAAGCTTTCTTT
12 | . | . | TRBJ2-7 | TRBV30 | CAWSVGQGEQYF | TGTGCCTGGAGTGTAGGGCAGGGGGAGCAGTACTTC
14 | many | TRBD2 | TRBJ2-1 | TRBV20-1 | CSARHSGRDNEQFF | TGCAGTGCTAGACATAGCGGGAGGGACAATGAGCAGTTCTTC
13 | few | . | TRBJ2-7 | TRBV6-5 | CASSSGTFYEQYF | TGTGCCAGCAGTTCCGGGACATTCTACGAGCAGTACTTC